Listed here are 21 T cell receptor beta chains from one sample, sequenced in a study of T cell repertoires in cytomegalovirus infection. Using its own MiXCR run on the reads, TCRdb lists one record per CDR3 protein. The sample gives 150,000 to 200,000 distinct CDR3 sequences, approximately 17% of which show up once; around 20% is in the top ten. What was sequenced was CD8+ T cells from PBMCs. Receptors were obtained from a human donor in good health (CMV status not recorded). Some clones in this sample may be carry-over from other donors' samples.

The chain couples TRBV29-1 to TRBJ2-3; 12 bases are a match to TRBD2. The CDR3 has 14 amino acids. Per the germline V gene, CDR1 is SQVTM and CDR2 is ANQGSEA. The junction had 2 bases not matched to a gene; V was cut back by 3 bases and J by 4 bases. The DNA for the CDR3 is TGCAGCGTTGACCCTAGCGGGAGGGCAGATACGCAGTATTTT. Translated: CSVDPSGRADTQYF.

The chain carries TRBV11-2 and TRBJ2-7; D is undetermined. V dropped 3 bases and J dropped 7 bases, with 10 bases sitting between them. The CDR3 spans 12 residues. The germline CDR1 and CDR2 sequences are SGHAT and FQNNGV. CDR3 sequence (DNA): TGTGCCAGCAGCTTGGGGTTGGGGGAGCAGTACTTC. It codes for CASSLGLGEQYF.

Worth noting for this clonotype: One end of the junction is discordant with germline, which a read error may explain. The rearrangement uses TRBV7-2 and TRBJ2-2, with D hard to call. Germline V CDR1 and CDR2: SGHTA, FQGNSA. This CDR3 has 12 residues. The CDR3: CAGSSLIGELFF. The DNA of the CDR3 is TGTGCCGGCAGCTCCTTAATCGGGGAGCTGTTTTTT.

There are many counts of this clonotype. V and J are TRBV7-6 and TRBJ2-7; 9 bases map to TRBD1. The germline V gene has CDR1 SGHVS and CDR2 FNYEAQ. V lost 5 bases, J lost 1 base, and 6 bases stayed unmatched. The CDR3 contains 15 residues. In nucleotides, the CDR3 is TGTGCCAGCAGCGCCCCGGGACAGGGTTCCTACGAGCAGTACTTC. This sequence encodes CASSAPGQGSYEQYF. The full variable domain, with the rest looked up from reference TRBV7-6 and TRBJ2-7, is GAGVSQSPRYKVTKRGQDVALRCDPISGHVSLYWYRQALGQGPEFLTYFNYEAQQDKSGLPNDRFSAERPEGSISTLTIQRTEQRDSAMYRCASSAPGQGSYEQYFGPGTRLTVT.

On this clonotype: A junction boundary mismatches the germline segment, possibly from a read error. The chain employs TRBV6-2 or TRBV6-3 and TRBJ2-1, with unresolved D. The CDR3 runs 18 residues. Germline CDR1 is MNHEY and CDR2 is SVGEGT. The CDR3 reads CDSSYSPGTAPPYNEQFF. CDR3 sequence (DNA): TGTGACAGCAGTTACTCTCCAGGAACCGCACCCCCCTACAATGAGCAGTTCTTC.

The genes are TRBV15 and TRBJ1-2; D is uncertain. CDR1 and CDR2 from the germline V gene are LNHNV and YYDKDF (reference sequence). The CDR3 runs to 12 residues. V was cut by 4 bases and J by 8 bases, with 11 bases left in between. In nucleotides, the CDR3 is TGTGCCACCAGCACCAAGGGCGGAGGCTACACCTTC. This translates into CATSTKGGGYTF.

This clonotype was detected only a few times. V usage is TRBV7-6 and J usage is TRBJ2-7, with a possible D match to TRBD1 (6 bases). This CDR3 is built from 14 residues. Germline-derived CDR1 and CDR2 are SGHVS and FNYEAQ. The V gene lost 5 bases and the J gene lost 3 bases, with 14 bases spanning the gap. The CDR3 DNA reads TGTGCCAGCAGCATGGAGAGGGGGTTCTACGAGCAGTACTTC. This codes for CASSMERGFYEQYF. Looking up the rest from reference TRBV7-6 and TRBJ2-7 gives the full variable domain: GAGVSQSPRYKVTKRGQDVALRCDPISGHVSLYWYRQALGQGPEFLTYFNYEAQQDKSGLPNDRFSAERPEGSISTLTIQRTEQRDSAMYRCASSMERGFYEQYFGPGTRLTVT.

In this sample, this clonotype turned up a few times. The CDR3: CASRRTSGGSSYNEQFF. CDR3 nucleotide sequence: TGTGCCAGCAGGCGGACTAGCGGGGGGAGCTCCTACAATGAGCAGTTCTTC. The chain is built from TRBV7-9 and TRBJ2-1; 14 bases map to TRBD2. The V gene end was trimmed by 6 bases and the J gene end by 0 bases; junction bases not matched to a gene: 4. Germline V lookup: CDR1 SEHNR, CDR2 FQNEAQ (reference sequence). This CDR3 is 17 amino acids long.

The chain couples TRBV6-5 to TRBJ2-7; 7 bases are shared with TRBD1. With V trimmed by 4 bases and J by 6 bases, 6 bases remained unmatched. CDR3 size: 13 residues. The germline gives CDR1 MNHEY, CDR2 SVGAGI. The CDR3 is CASSLPTGIEQYF. The CDR3 bases are TGTGCCAGCAGTTTACCGACAGGGATCGAGCAGTACTTC.

This clonotype has a single count. The CDR3 sequence: CSVIGRGQREETQYF. CDR3 coding DNA: TGCAGCGTTATCGGCAGGGGGCAGAGGGAAGAGACCCAGTACTTC. The chain uses TRBV29-1 and TRBJ2-5; 8 bases align to TRBD1. The CDR3 contains 15 residues. Looked up from germline, CDR1 is SQVTM and CDR2 is ANQGSEA. The trim removed 5 bases at V and 3 bases at J, leaving 11 bases unmatched.

The rearrangement links TRBV14 to TRBJ2-3; the match to TRBD1 covers 7 bases. This CDR3 is 16 amino acids long. CDR1 is SGHDN and CDR2 is FVKESK in the germline V gene. J lost 2 bases, V lost 5 bases, and 10 bases had no gene match. The CDR3 DNA is TGTGCCAGCAGCTCTTATCCCGGGACAGACACAGATACGCAGTATTTT. It translates to CASSSYPGTDTDTQYF.

The chain is built from TRBV28 and TRBJ2-1; 10 bases match TRBD2. The trim removed 1 base at V and 7 bases at J, leaving 10 bases unmatched. Germline CDR1 MDHEN, CDR2 SYDVKM. The CDR3 spans 17 residues. The CDR3 region is CASSLSSGRASGNEQFF. The CDR3 nucleotides read TGTGCCAGCAGTTTATCGAGCGGGAGGGCCAGTGGAAATGAGCAGTTCTTC.

The chain joins TRBV5-6 to TRBJ2-1; 9 positions agree with TRBD1. This CDR3 is built from 14 residues. Germline values: CDR1 SGHDT, CDR2 YYEEEE. V lost 4 bases, J lost 5 bases, and 4 bases stayed unmatched. The CDR3 sequence is CASSTGGMDNEQFF. The DNA for the CDR3 is TGTGCCAGCAGCACAGGGGGCATGGACAATGAGCAGTTCTTC.

This clonotype was seen only a few times. CDR3 amino acids: CASSLGQRTYEQYF. The CDR3, as DNA: TGTGCCAGCAGCTTAGGACAGAGGACCTACGAGCAGTACTTC. The V call is TRBV7-6, the J call TRBJ2-7; possibly TRBD1 for D (5 bases). Germline V lookup: CDR1 SGHVS, CDR2 FNYEAQ. The CDR3 consists of 14 residues. Trimming removed 1 base from V and 2 bases from J, with 9 bases in between.

This chain connects TRBV7-1 to TRBJ1-2; tentative D call: TRBD1 (5 bases). TRBV7-1 is filed as an ORF, its function uncertain. The CDR3 is made up of 13 amino acids. Trimming took off 5 bases at V and 0 bases at J, with 7 bases between the two ends. CDR3 nucleotides: TGTGCCAGCAGCACAGGCGCTAACTATGGCTACACCTTC. It translates to CASSTGANYGYTF.

The rearrangement uses TRBV7-9 and TRBJ2-7; 9 bases line up with TRBD1. J was trimmed by 4 bases and V by 5 bases; bases with no gene match: 6. The V gene's germline CDR1 is SEHNR and CDR2 FQNEAQ (reference sequence). The CDR3 sequence is 14 residues long. The CDR3 reads CASSARQGEYEQYF. The CDR3 coding sequence is TGTGCCAGCAGCGCGCGACAGGGGGAGTACGAGCAGTACTTC.

The chain couples TRBV29-1 to TRBJ1-2; 8 bases map to TRBD1. Trimming cost V 7 bases and J 4 bases; bases outside gene matches: 8. Germline loops: CDR1 SQVTM, CDR2 ANQGSEA. The CDR3 loop spans 13 amino acids. CDR3 DNA sequence: TGCAGCGCCACGGACAGGGTAGGCTATGGCTACACCTTC. Translation: CSATDRVGYGYTF.

The J gene is TRBJ2-2, the V gene TRBV6-1; 8 bases map to TRBD2. The CDR3 has 16 amino acids. Germline values: CDR1 MNHNS, CDR2 SASEGT. Germline trimming cut 4 bases from V and 3 bases from J; bases unmatched to any gene: 7. CDR3 region: CASSAKREYDTGELFF. The CDR3 DNA reads as TGTGCCAGCAGTGCCAAGCGGGAGTATGACACCGGGGAGCTGTTTTTT.

The chain joins TRBV6-2 or TRBV6-3 to TRBJ2-7, with D possibly being TRBD1 or TRBD2 (5 bases each). V shed 4 bases and J shed 5 bases, with 15 bases lying between them. The CDR3 runs to 14 residues. The V gene's germline CDR1 is MNHEY and CDR2 SVGEGT. CDR3 coding DNA: TGTGCCAGCAGTTTGTGGACACTCGGGAACGAGCAGTACTTC. It yields the protein CASSLWTLGNEQYF.

This clonotype was detected ten times or more. The gene calls are TRBV7-9 and TRBJ1-1, with D unresolved. V was cut by 5 bases and J by 2 bases, with 15 bases left in between. The CDR3 covers 15 residues. Germline V gene sequence: CDR1 SEHNR, CDR2 FQNEAQ (reference sequence). CDR3 protein: CASSPPEGANTEAFF. The CDR3 DNA is TGTGCCAGCAGCCCCCCCGAAGGCGCTAACACTGAAGCTTTCTTT.

The chain couples TRBV9 to TRBJ2-3; D is possibly TRBD2 (6 bases). Trimming shortened V by 4 bases and J by 6 bases, and 24 bases separated the two germline ends. The CDR3 length is 17 residues. In germline, CDR1 is SGDLS, CDR2 YYNGEE. The CDR3 here is CASSPHLGGAQRDTQYF. In nucleotides, the CDR3 is TGTGCCAGCAGCCCTCACCTGGGGGGAGCGCAGAGGGATACGCAGTATTTT. Full variable domain (remainder filled in from reference TRBV9 and TRBJ2-3): DSGVTQTPKHLITATGQRVTLRCSPRSGDLSVYWYQQSLDQGLQFLIQYYNGEERAKGNILERFSAQQFPDLHSELNLSSLELGDSALYFCASSPHLGGAQRDTQYFGPGTRLTVL.